This record covers a single TCR beta chain. There are many counts of this clonotype. Its antigen specificity is not known. No much larger clone is present one base from it, and per-base qualities are unavailable. The CDR3 sequence holds 12 residues, the cysteine and phenylalanine included. Of the read, only the CDR3 DNA is kept; its 36 bases are in frame from base 1. The V and J ends are trimmed by 8 bases and 7 bases, leaving 12 bases between them. Reading the germline V gene (reference sequence) gives CDR1 LNHNV and CDR2 YYDKDF. The TCR beta CDR3 regions were amplified from the RNA transcripts. The TCR CDR3 was subjected to a first round of RT-PCR using the HTBI primer set and the Qiagen OneStep RT-PCR kit. The libraries were constructed in a second round of multiplex PCR and then size-selected and purified. Sequencing of the libraries was done on an Illumina HiSeq2000 using paired-end 100 bp reads. The original methods were these. Raw data were processed with SOAPnuke, discarding reads with adapters, uncalled bases, mean Phred below 15, or no exact constant-primer or identifier match. High-quality paired reads were merged with COPE v1.2.5, and unique nucleotide sequences were defined as clonotypes. MiTCR v1.1 was used to align clonotypes to the IMGT TRBV, TRBD and TRBJ reference segments. The analysis was restricted to V-J combinations with a frequency above 0.0001, which together covered roughly 99% of the repertoires. A TCS score was defined as the ratio of F50 (clonal expansion) to E x V (chaos), with BLOSUM62-based TCRdist applied between CDR3 peptides within each V-J. Welch's t-statistics and random forest reduced fewer than 550 V-J features to some 14, which were used in a naive Bayes classifier (R e1071). The Morisita-Horn index was used to measure how similar the thyroid and blood repertoires were. Using fastp at Q25 and MiXCR, TCRdb reprocessed the public reads and kept productive beta chains. Identical CDR3 protein sequences are pooled into one entry, listed with their most common genes and DNA. The V and J calls follow TCRdb's processing rather than the paper's. For this sample there are roughly 800,000 distinct CDR3 sequences; more than 30% appear just once. Approximately 8.7% of the sample rests with the top ten.

The record originates from a study of T cells in Graves' hyperthyroidism and ophthalmopathy (dated by TCRdb to between 2017 and 2020). In terms of the full investigation: Peripheral blood samples were taken at the time of initial diagnosis, prior to any treatment. The roughly 91 discovery patients were randomly divided into training and test sets at a 7:3 ratio. The paper describes TCR Vbeta CDR3 sequencing of some 130 peripheral blood samples, made up of 43 ophthalmopathy patients, more than 70 hyperthyroidism patients and 17 progressor patients. Once sampling was done, hyperthyroidism patients were given methimazole at a starting dose of 30 mg daily, whereas ophthalmopathy patients were given high-dose intravenous methylprednisolone. To identify TCR V-J signatures that set the groups apart, the researchers used a discovery cohort of more than 95 patients, made up of 40 to 45 with Graves' ophthalmopathy and about 55 with stable Graves' hyperthyroidism. In roughly six Graves' hyperthyroidism patients, the study also compared T-cell repertoires from thyroid tissue with T-cell repertoires from blood. Whether ophthalmopathy could be predicted prospectively was tested in an independent validation cohort made up of approximately 19 hyperthyroidism patients plus 17 patients who later progressed to ophthalmopathy.

What the work shows at the level of the full study, not this receptor alone: Blood samples also contained most of the expanded thyroid clonotypes (frequency above 0.001), which suggests that blood repertoires may reflect thyroid immune responses. Sample size was not statistically predetermined, and investigators were not blinded to group allocation. In validation, the model predicted progression to ophthalmopathy a median of roughly six months before onset, with about 67% sensitivity and 72.22% specificity. A model built on a 13 V-J signature distinguished ophthalmopathy from stable hyperthyroidism, reaching about 89% sensitivity and approximately 81% specificity in cross-validation and 80%/75% in testing.

A patient counted as having stable Graves' hyperthyroidism if no progression to ophthalmopathy occurred over 18 months of follow-up. The hyperthyroidism patients were between 18 and 65 years old and newly diagnosed, with a disease duration of less than 2 months. Patients with uncontrolled infections, other autoimmune diseases, pregnancy or lactation were excluded. Diagnoses were based on clinical symptoms, serum thyroxine and TRAb, thyroid ultrasound and orbital computed tomography. Ficoll-Paque density gradient centrifugation was used to isolate PBMCs from around 9.1 ml of fresh peripheral blood. Total RNA was extracted with Trizol reagent, and quality was checked on an Agilent 2100 Bioanalyzer.

The sequenced sample consisted of blood. This TCR was recovered from a man aged 18 to 35 with Graves' hyperthyroidism. This receptor chain uses TRBV15 and TRBJ1-5; 5 matching bases give a weak D call of TRBD1. The DNA reads as follows: TGTGCCACCGCAGGGATTGACCAGCCCCAGCATTTT. Its protein is CATAGIDQPQHF.